The 27 T cell receptor beta chains listed next were all sequenced from one sample in a study of blood T cells in healthy people across ages (dated by TCRdb to the mid-2010s). Library preparation employed 5' RACE. TCRdb shows the sequencer as Illumina HiSeq 2500. The second PCR ran for about 7 to 11 cycles and used a J-beta primer mix along with a sample-barcoded 5' primer. TCRdb trimmed public reads at Q25 via fastp, called clones via MiXCR and kept in-frame beta chains. One record per CDR3 amino acid sequence lists the most common genes and DNA. The sample profile shows some 320,000 distinct CDR3 sequences; roughly 26% of them were found once. 29% of the sample belongs to the ten largest clones. Sequenced material: blood. All receptors come from a woman in her seventies in good health.

This sequence joins TRBV29-1 and TRBJ2-7; 7 bases agree with TRBD2. The germline gives CDR1 SQVTM, CDR2 ANQGSEA. J gave up 2 bases and V 2 bases, and 6 bases lay outside the gene matches. This CDR3 spans 14 amino acids. CDR3 protein: CSVEHSGVTYEQYF. For the CDR3, the DNA is TGCAGCGTTGAACACAGCGGGGTAACCTACGAGCAGTACTTC.

This clonotype was picked up a small number of times. J is TRBJ2-2 and V is TRBV28; TRBD1 aligns across 12 bases. Unmatched junction bases numbered 11, after V lost 7 bases and J lost 5 bases. This CDR3 comprises 17 residues. Germline loops: CDR1 MDHEN, CDR2 SYDVKM. The CDR3 is CASIRDRGLIGTGELFF. The CDR3 DNA reads as TGTGCCAGCATCCGGGACAGGGGGCTAATCGGTACCGGGGAGCTGTTTTTT.

This clonotype has a single count. This sequence joins TRBV12-3 or TRBV12-4 and TRBJ2-5; 11 bases fit TRBD2. V lost 3 bases, J lost 5 bases, and 5 bases stayed unmatched. The CDR3 spans 15 residues. CDR3 sequence: CASSLGGLAAETQYF. The CDR3 DNA reads TGTGCCAGCAGTTTGGGGGGACTAGCGGCCGAGACCCAGTACTTC.

J is TRBJ2-7 and V is TRBV11-2; D gene uncertain. CDR1 and CDR2 (germline): SGHAT, FQNNGV. This CDR3 contains 12 residues. Trimming removed 4 bases at V and 5 bases at J, with 9 bases between. The CDR3 loop reads CASSSGPHEQYF. The CDR3 nucleotides read TGTGCCAGCAGCTCCGGACCGCACGAGCAGTACTTC.

Comments on this clonotype: An end of the junction does not agree with germline; a read error may underlie this. J is TRBJ1-6 and V is TRBV28; no firm D call. The CDR3 length is 17 residues. Germline V gene lookup returns CDR1 MDHEN and CDR2 SYDVKM. CDR3 coding DNA: TGTGCCAGCATTTTATTTCTAGGAGTGGCAAAGAATTCACCCCTCCACTTT. It translates to CASILFLGVAKNSPLHF.

The chain employs TRBV28 and TRBJ1-1; no clear D. V was trimmed by 7 bases and J by 2 bases, leaving 11 bases between them. CDR3 length: 13 residues. Germline CDR1 reads MDHEN; CDR2 reads SYDVKM. The CDR3 loop reads CASTRRVNTEAFF. Written as DNA, the CDR3 is TGTGCCAGCACCAGAAGGGTAAACACTGAAGCTTTCTTT.

This rearrangement joins TRBV20-1 to TRBJ2-1, with D possibly being TRBD1 (5 bases). V shed 3 bases and J shed 7 bases, with 13 bases lying between them. Germline V gives CDR1 DFQATT, CDR2 SNEGSKA (reference sequence). The CDR3 totals 13 residues. The CDR3: CSASYTGVNEQFF. The DNA of the CDR3 is TGCAGTGCTAGTTATACAGGCGTTAATGAGCAGTTCTTC.

In this sample, this clonotype turned up a few times. This rearrangement joins TRBV9 to TRBJ1-1; D is possibly TRBD1 (6 bases). Germline lookup yields CDR1 SGDLS and CDR2 YYNGEE. The V end lost 3 bases, the J end lost 6 bases, and 9 bases lay between the germline ends. The CDR3 consists of 12 residues. CDR3 nucleotides: TGTGCCAGCAGCGGCCAGGGGCCTGAAGCTTTCTTT. Its translation is CASSGQGPEAFF.

CDR3 in DNA: TGCGCCAGCAGCCAGGCAGGGGACGACGGGCAGTTCTTC. Translation gives CASSQAGDDGQFF. The J gene is TRBJ2-1, the V gene TRBV5-1, with D possibly being TRBD1 (6 bases). Germline V gene sequence: CDR1 SGHRS, CDR2 YFSETQ. The CDR3 has 13 residues. Between the trimmed V and J ends, which lost 4 bases and 12 bases, there was a span of 17 bases.

This clonotype appeared many times. This chain joins TRBV20-1 and TRBJ2-3, with D uncertain. The germline CDR1 and CDR2 sequences are DFQATT and SNEGSKA (reference sequence). Trimming took 5 bases from V and 4 from J, leaving 10 bases between them. CDR3 length equals 12 residues. The CDR3 loop is CSAGYGADTQYF. For the CDR3, the DNA is TGCAGTGCTGGGTATGGCGCAGATACGCAGTATTTT.

This clonotype was observed a few times. The gene calls are TRBV4-3 and TRBJ1-3; D is ambiguous. This CDR3 contains 15 residues. Trimming took off 0 bases at V and 2 bases at J, with 8 bases between the two ends. Germline V gene sequence: CDR1 LGHNA, CDR2 YSLEER. For the CDR3, the DNA is TGCGCCAGCAGCCAAGATTTTAGTGCTGGAAACACCATATATTTT. Protein sequence: CASSQDFSAGNTIYF.

This clonotype has a single count. The rearrangement links TRBV6-2 or TRBV6-3 to TRBJ2-7; 9 bases agree with TRBD1. The CDR3 spans 13 residues. The germline CDR1 and CDR2 sequences are MNHEY and SVGEGT. J gave up 7 bases and V 6 bases, and 7 bases lay outside the gene matches. CDR3 bases: TGTGCCAGCAGACGGGACAGGGAGGGAGAGCAGTACTTC. This translates into CASRRDREGEQYF.

This clonotype came up a few times. The chain is built from TRBV28 and TRBJ1-4, with D perhaps TRBD1 (6 bases). The germline V gene has CDR1 MDHEN and CDR2 SYDVKM. V lost 7 bases, J lost 8 bases, and 23 bases lay in between. This CDR3 contains 16 residues. The CDR3 DNA reads TGTGCCAGCACCGCTGGCGTCCCAGGGGTGGACGAAAAACTGTTTTTT. It yields the protein CASTAGVPGVDEKLFF.

The gene calls are TRBV20-1 and TRBJ2-5; D gene unclear. This CDR3 is built from 12 residues. Germline V gives CDR1 DFQATT, CDR2 SNEGSKA (reference sequence). V was clipped by 5 bases and J by 2 bases, with 9 bases between them. CDR3 DNA sequence: TGCAGTGCTCAGACATTACAAGAGACCCAGTACTTC. Translated: CSAQTLQETQYF.

This clonotype occurred a few times. The genes are TRBV28 and TRBJ2-1; possible D gene TRBD2, 6 bases. The CDR3 contains 18 residues. Germline loops: CDR1 MDHEN, CDR2 SYDVKM. Trimming removed 4 bases from V and 4 bases from J, with 23 bases in between. CDR3: CASSYLITGGSRYNEQFF. CDR3 DNA sequence: TGTGCCAGCAGTTACCTTATTACTGGGGGGAGCCGATACAATGAGCAGTTCTTC. Using reference TRBV28 and TRBJ2-1 for the parts outside the CDR3, the full variable domain is DVKVTQSSRYLVKRTGEKVFLECVQDMDHENMFWYRQDPGLGLRLIYFSYDVKMKEKGDIPEGYSVSREKKERFSLILESASTNQTSMYLCASSYLITGGSRYNEQFFGPGTRLTVL.

The chain recombines TRBV20-1 with TRBJ1-3, with D unclear. V lost 1 base and J lost 0, with 13 bases in between. Per the germline V gene, CDR1 is DFQATT and CDR2 is SNEGSKA (reference sequence). The CDR3 spans 16 residues. CDR3 residues: CSARAVGHPSGNTIYF. The CDR3 region has the DNA TGCAGTGCTAGAGCGGTAGGGCACCCCTCTGGAAACACCATATATTTT.

The chain couples TRBV20-1 to TRBJ2-7; TRBD1 aligns across 8 bases. The V gene end was trimmed by 5 bases and the J gene end by 1 base; junction bases not matched to a gene: 7. Germline CDR1 is DFQATT and CDR2 is SNEGSKA (reference sequence). The CDR3 contains 14 residues. The CDR3 is CSAYGTGVSYEQYF. The CDR3 DNA reads as TGCAGTGCTTATGGGACAGGCGTTTCCTACGAGCAGTACTTC.

The genes are TRBV20-1 and TRBJ1-4, with TRBD1 as a possible D gene (5 bases). The CDR3 is 14 amino acids. Deletions cut 0 bases from V and 6 bases from J, with 11 bases between. The germline gives CDR1 DFQATT, CDR2 SNEGSKA (reference sequence). The CDR3 DNA reads TGCAGTGCTAGAGATCCCCGACAGTATGAAAAACTGTTTTTT. Its protein is CSARDPRQYEKLFF.

The sample holds a few counts of this clonotype. J is TRBJ1-4 and V is TRBV7-2; weak D call: TRBD1 (5 bases). Germline loops: CDR1 SGHTA, CDR2 FQGNSA. This CDR3 comprises 14 residues. Trimming stripped 5 bases from V and 5 bases from J, with 12 bases between. The CDR3 sequence: CASSRGGTNEKLFF. For the CDR3, the DNA is TGTGCCAGCAGCCGGGGGGGGACCAATGAAAAACTGTTTTTT. Supplemented by reference TRBV7-2 and TRBJ1-4, the full variable domain reads GAGVSQSPSNKVTEKGKDVELRCDPISGHTALYWYRQSLGQGLEFLIYFQGNSAPDKSGLPSDRFSAERTGGSVSTLTIQRTQQEDSAVYLCASSRGGTNEKLFFGSGTQLSVL.

A single count supports this clonotype. The V call is TRBV7-2, the J call TRBJ2-1; 10 bases fit TRBD2. The CDR3 has 12 residues. Losses at the gene ends were 5 bases for V and 10 bases for J; bases not matched to a gene: 2. Germline lookup yields CDR1 SGHTA and CDR2 FQGNSA. The chain's CDR3 is CASSKGLAEQFF. The CDR3, as DNA: TGTGCCAGCAGCAAGGGACTAGCGGAGCAGTTCTTC.

V is TRBV7-9 and J is TRBJ2-7; tentative D call: TRBD2 (5 bases). The V end was cut by 1 base, the J end by 3 bases, with 13 bases between. The germline gives CDR1 SEHNR, CDR2 FQNEAQ (reference sequence). The CDR3 sequence is 15 residues long. CDR3 protein: CASSLGPGKIYEQYF. DNA for the CDR3: TGTGCCAGCAGCTTAGGGCCCGGGAAAATCTACGAGCAGTACTTC.

This clonotype has just a few counts. This chain links TRBV29-1 with TRBJ2-3, with 8 bases fitting TRBD2. The J segment lost 0 bases and the V segment lost 3 bases, leaving 11 bases of the junction unmatched. Germline lookup yields CDR1 SQVTM and CDR2 ANQGSEA. The CDR3 loop spans 17 amino acids. CDR3 in amino acids: CSVEGLAGGSSTDTQYF. The DNA for the CDR3 is TGCAGCGTTGAGGGATTGGCGGGGGGATCTAGCACAGATACGCAGTATTTT.

This clonotype came up a few times. The chain combines TRBV20-1 with TRBJ1-3; D perhaps matches TRBD1 (5 bases). Germline CDR1 and CDR2: DFQATT and SNEGSKA (reference sequence). Trimming shortened V by 3 bases and J by 4 bases, and 16 bases separated the two germline ends. The CDR3 covers 15 residues. This CDR3 is CSARAPGGGGNTIYF. CDR3 DNA: TGCAGTGCTAGGGCCCCCGGGGGTGGGGGAAACACCATATATTTT.

The table lists this clonotype with a few counts. This chain joins TRBV12-3 or TRBV12-4 and TRBJ2-7, with 9 nucleotides matching TRBD2. Trimming took 7 bases from V and 3 from J; bases not matched to a gene: 10. CDR3 length: 15 residues. CDR3 bases: TGTGCCAGCACCCCAGGACTAGCGAACTTCTACGAGCAGTACTTC. Protein sequence: CASTPGLANFYEQYF.

The CDR3 DNA follows: TGTGCCAGCAGCCCAAGCCGTCAGAACACTGAAGCTTTCTTT. Translation gives CASSPSRQNTEAFF. V is TRBV7-2 and J is TRBJ1-1; D gene unclear. This CDR3 is built from 14 residues. Deletions cut 5 bases from V and 1 base from J, with 11 bases between. Germline CDR1 and CDR2: SGHTA and FQGNSA.

The gene calls are TRBV7-2 and TRBJ2-1; the D is unclear. The germline V gene encodes CDR1 SGHTA and CDR2 FQGNSA. V lost 4 bases and J 7 bases, leaving 14 bases between the germline ends. This CDR3 is built from 14 residues. Here the CDR3 reads CASSYRLRDNEQFF. CDR3 in DNA: TGTGCCAGCAGCTACCGATTAAGGGATAATGAGCAGTTCTTC.

J is TRBJ2-3 and V is TRBV6-6; possible D gene TRBD1, 6 bases. Germline-derived CDR1 and CDR2 are MNHNY and SVGAGI (reference sequence). The germline V and J ends were trimmed by 5 bases and 6 bases, with 9 bases remaining between them. This CDR3 has 12 residues. CDR3 region: CASSGGFDTQYF. The CDR3 DNA reads as TGTGCCAGCAGTGGGGGCTTCGATACGCAGTATTTT.